Listed below are T cell receptor beta chains from one sample, sequenced in a study of hypomethylating agent response in myelodysplastic syndrome. The repertoire was sequenced with immunoSEQ multiplex PCR; TCRdb's copy has only in-frame clones and lacks some. The sample has 7,000 or so clones, more than 75% seen once; the top ten hold roughly 17%. This material consisted of bone marrow, taken before or after starting hypomethylating agent treatment for myelodysplastic syndrome (not recorded which). The receptors derive from a human donor with myelodysplastic syndrome. Each CDR3 is given with its conserved first and last residue.

v_gene	j_gene	CDR3aa
TRBV9	TRBJ2-3	CASSALAGGTDTQYF
TRBV9	TRBJ2-1	CASSSWEGQDNEQFF
TRBV6-5	TRBJ1-5	CASRGGVGQPQHF
TRBV28	TRBJ1-5	CASSGGPYSNQPQHF
TRBV18	TRBJ1-1	CASSPPARVGAFF
TRBV11-2	TRBJ1-2	CASSFSGVSSLGYTF
TRBV21-1	TRBJ2-7	CASSNGAGEGVAYEQYF
TRBV7-9	TRBJ2-1	CASHPGLSSYNEQFF
TRBV12-5	TRBJ1-4	CASGLVAGRNEKLFF
TRBV6-1	TRBJ1-2	CASTRGEGLDGYTF
TRBV7-9	TRBJ2-3	CASSLVSSGSSATDTQYF
TRBV7-8	TRBJ2-3	CASSLESAGWGDTQYF
TRBV5-5	TRBJ2-7	CASSLDLQRSGEQYF
TRBV5-1	TRBJ2-1	CASSSGLAGGLSEQFF
TRBV29-1	TRBJ2-3	CSVGDRGHWDTQYF
TRBV29-1	TRBJ1-3	CSAWTDGNTIYF
TRBV6-5	TRBJ1-3	CASSPPGSSGNTIYF
TRBV19	TRBJ1-1	CASSIAGQGNTEAFF
TRBV6-5	.	CASRTGGGYEQYF
TRBV6-1	TRBJ1-4	CASSETIQGASNEKLFF